Each of the 25 T cell receptor beta chains below was sequenced from the same sample in a study of CD8 T cells in ankylosing spondylitis. TCRdb ran MiXCR on the 5' RACE reads and lists one entry per CDR3 protein. The profile covers hundreds of thousands of distinct CDR3 sequences, with 12% appearing a single time and 0.51% taken by the ten largest. Findings and caveats of the study: The study identified a TCR beta motif of roughly eight highly homologous variants that appeared characteristic of ankylosing spondylitis blood.

Which antigens these TCRs recognize remains unknown. Sequenced input: blood, either unsorted or a sorted T cell fraction (not recorded which). The receptors derive from a male donor with ankylosing spondylitis.

A few counts support this clonotype. V gene TRBV27 combines with J gene TRBJ2-7; D unresolved. CDR3 length: 17 residues. V was clipped by 6 bases and J by 2 bases, with 23 bases between them. Germline assignment: CDR1 MNHEY and CDR2 SMNVEV (reference sequence). The CDR3 is CASSPLHVPGDPYEQYF. The CDR3 DNA follows: TGTGCCAGCAGCCCGCTGCACGTCCCCGGTGATCCCTACGAGCAGTACTTC.

This clonotype was seen a handful of times. The chain carries TRBV12-3 or TRBV12-4 and TRBJ1-1; D gene unclear. With 7 bases removed from V and 1 base from J, the gap between germline ends came to 19 bases. This CDR3 has 16 amino acids. CDR3 region: CASNPGQDYTNTEAFF. CDR3 nucleotide sequence: TGTGCCAGCAATCCCGGGCAGGACTACACGAACACTGAAGCTTTCTTT.

This chain links TRBV20-1 with TRBJ1-1; D is perhaps TRBD1 (6 bases). The V end was cut by 6 bases, the J end by 4 bases, with 18 bases between. The CDR3 is made up of 14 amino acids. Looked up from germline, CDR1 is DFQATT and CDR2 is SNEGSKA (reference sequence). This CDR3 reads CSAKEGGGSTEAFF. For the CDR3, the DNA is TGCAGTGCAAAAGAAGGGGGTGGGAGCACTGAAGCTTTCTTT.

This clonotype was seen a few times. V is TRBV7-2 and J is TRBJ2-3, with D possibly TRBD1 on 8 matching bases. With 6 bases removed from V and 1 base from J, the gap between germline ends came to 17 bases. Germline loops: CDR1 SGHTA, CDR2 FQGNSA. The CDR3 is 16 amino acids. CDR3 sequence (DNA): TGTGCCAGCAGTTACAGGGGGGGCCTGGGCACAGATACGCAGTATTTT. Amino acid sequence: CASSYRGGLGTDTQYF.

This clonotype came up a few times. The V gene is TRBV20-1, the J gene TRBJ2-3; possible D gene TRBD2, 5 bases. V lost 6 bases, J lost 2 bases, and 15 bases lay in between. In germline, CDR1 is DFQATT, CDR2 SNEGSKA (reference sequence). This CDR3 has 14 amino acids. This CDR3 reads CSALSGPPTDTQYF. CDR3 nucleotide sequence: TGCAGTGCCTTAAGCGGACCCCCCACAGATACGCAGTATTTT.

V usage is TRBV5-1 and J usage is TRBJ2-1; possible D gene TRBD1, 6 bases. The CDR3 is 13 residues long. V lost 9 bases and J 5 bases, leaving 15 bases between the germline ends. CDR1 and CDR2 from the germline V gene are SGHRS and YFSETQ. The CDR3 protein is CATQLAGDNEQFF. The CDR3 nucleotides read TGCGCCACCCAATTGGCAGGGGACAATGAGCAGTTCTTC.

This clonotype was counted a few times. The chain employs TRBV4-3 and TRBJ2-2, with 9 bases fitting TRBD1. The CDR3 runs 16 residues. Trimming at V came to 5 bases and at J to 7 bases, leaving 11 bases not matched to a gene. CDR1 is LGHNA and CDR2 is YSLEER in the germline V gene. The CDR3 is CASSFLPGQGVGELFF. In DNA, the CDR3 is TGCGCCAGCAGCTTCCTACCGGGACAGGGAGTCGGGGAGCTGTTTTTT.

This clonotype occurred a few times. The chain joins TRBV6-1 to TRBJ2-7; 8 positions match TRBD1. CDR3 size: 15 residues. V was pared by 10 bases and J by 1 base, with 12 bases of the junction left unmatched. The germline gives CDR1 MNHNS, CDR2 SASEGT. CDR3 loop: CATQRRRQGSYEQYF. CDR3 nucleotide sequence: TGTGCCACCCAAAGACGACGACAGGGGTCCTACGAGCAGTACTTC.

This clonotype was counted between two and nine times. In nucleotides, the CDR3 is TGTGCCATCAGCAGACTAGCGGGGAGCGTGGAGACCCAGTACTTC. It specifies CAISRLAGSVETQYF. The chain has TRBV10-3 and TRBJ2-5; 11 bases are shared with TRBD2. Germline V CDR1 and CDR2: ENHRY, SYGVKD. Losses at the gene ends were 6 bases for V and 5 bases for J; bases not matched to a gene: 8. This CDR3 has 15 residues.

This clonotype was recorded at least ten times. J is TRBJ1-5 and V is TRBV4-3; D possibly corresponds to TRBD1 (6 bases). The CDR3 totals 15 residues. Looked up from germline, CDR1 is LGHNA and CDR2 is YSLEER. V dropped 0 bases and J dropped 7 bases, with 13 bases sitting between them. The CDR3 DNA reads as TGCGCCAGCAGCCAAGATCGGGGGGGCAGGCAGCCCCAGCATTTT. Translating it yields CASSQDRGGRQPQHF.

The chain carries TRBV20-1 and TRBJ1-1; TRBD1 aligns across 8 bases. This CDR3 has 16 amino acids. The germline V gene encodes CDR1 DFQATT and CDR2 SNEGSKA (reference sequence). V shed 1 base and J 6 bases; nucleotides not matched to a gene: 13. The CDR3 bases are TGCAGTGCTAGAGGTCCCGTGACAGGGGACTTCGCTGAAGCTTTCTTT. This translates into CSARGPVTGDFAEAFF.

This clonotype came up a few times. This chain uses TRBV7-2 with TRBJ1-2; the D is unclear. V was trimmed by 6 bases and J by 2 bases, leaving 16 bases between them. Germline CDR1 is SGHTA and CDR2 is FQGNSA. The CDR3 is 15 amino acids. CDR3 residues: CASSLSPVINYGYTF. CDR3 coding DNA: TGTGCCAGCAGTCTATCGCCGGTTATAAACTATGGCTACACCTTC. The whole variable domain, filled in from reference TRBV7-2 and TRBJ1-2, reads GAGVSQSPSNKVTEKGKDVELRCDPISGHTALYWYRQSLGQGLEFLIYFQGNSAPDKSGLPSDRFSAERTGGSVSTLTIQRTQQEDSAVYLCASSLSPVINYGYTFGSGTRLTVV.

The chain is built from TRBV5-1 and TRBJ1-5, with 10 bases matching TRBD1. Germline V lookup: CDR1 SGHRS, CDR2 YFSETQ. The CDR3 loop spans 16 amino acids. V was pared by 0 bases and J by 4 bases, with 4 bases of the junction left unmatched. CDR3 in amino acids: CASSLGGTGDNQPQHF. The CDR3 nucleotides are TGCGCCAGCAGCTTGGGAGGGACAGGGGATAATCAGCCCCAGCATTTT.

The gene calls are TRBV4-2 and TRBJ2-2; 12 bases map to TRBD2. CDR1 LGHNA and CDR2 YNFKEQ come from the germline V gene. The CDR3 totals 20 residues. V lost 3 bases, J lost 1 base, and 12 bases stayed unmatched. DNA for the CDR3: TGTGCCAGCAGCCAGCGACTAGCGGGGGCCCCTATTTTGAACACCGGGGAGCTGTTTTTT. It yields the protein CASSQRLAGAPILNTGELFF.

This clonotype occurred a few times. J is TRBJ2-3 and V is TRBV10-3; D is perhaps TRBD1 or TRBD2 (5 bases each). Germline V gene lookup returns CDR1 ENHRY and CDR2 SYGVKD. Trimming stripped 3 bases from V and 0 bases from J, with 10 bases between. This CDR3 is 15 amino acids long. The CDR3 bases are TGTGCCATCAGTGAAGGGACGGTGAGCACAGATACGCAGTATTTT. Translating it yields CAISEGTVSTDTQYF.

This clonotype appeared a few times. The chain is built from TRBV5-1 and TRBJ1-5; 11 nucleotides align to TRBD1. CDR1 and CDR2 (germline): SGHRS, YFSETQ. The V segment lost 4 bases and the J segment 3 bases; nucleotides outside the gene matches: 9. The CDR3 contains 17 residues. Here the CDR3 reads CASSPGQGALNNQPQHF. The CDR3 nucleotides are TGCGCCAGCAGCCCCGGACAGGGGGCTCTAAACAATCAGCCCCAGCATTTT.

This clonotype was detected a few times. This chain connects TRBV21-1 to TRBJ2-1; the table's D call of TRBD1 was not tested on the DNA. TRBV21-1 is a pseudogene segment. CDR3 length: 15 residues. The CDR3 DNA reads TGTGCCAGCAGCAAAGGGGGGGGACGCTCCAATGAGCAGTTCTTC. Protein sequence: CASSKGGGRSNEQFF.

This clonotype occurred many times. This chain links TRBV29-1 with TRBJ2-1; 14 bases map to TRBD2. Germline trimming cut 6 bases from V and 7 bases from J; bases unmatched to any gene: 5. The CDR3 consists of 14 residues. CDR1 and CDR2 from the germline V gene are SQVTM and ANQGSEA. The CDR3 DNA is TGCAGCGTCGGGACTAGCGGGAGCGGAAATGAGCAGTTCTTC. Protein product: CSVGTSGSGNEQFF.

This chain uses TRBV6-2 or TRBV6-3 with TRBJ1-4; D perhaps matches TRBD1 (5 bases). The CDR3 consists of 14 residues. Looked up from germline, CDR1 is MNHEY and CDR2 is SVGEGT. Trimming took 6 bases from V and 8 from J, leaving 16 bases between them. Here the CDR3 reads CASSPGTGVEKLFF. The CDR3 bases are TGTGCCAGCAGCCCCGGGACCGGAGTCGAAAAACTGTTTTTT.

The CDR3 is CSASSGMGNQPQHF. CDR3 in DNA: TGCAGTGCTAGTTCAGGGATGGGCAATCAGCCCCAGCATTTT. V is TRBV20-1 and J is TRBJ1-5; weak D call: TRBD1 (5 bases). The ends were cut back, 3 bases at V and 2 bases at J, with 11 bases in the middle. CDR1 is DFQATT, CDR2 SNEGSKA, per germline (reference sequence). The CDR3 is 14 residues long.

This clonotype was observed a few times. The chain is built from TRBV20-1 and TRBJ2-1, with 10 bases lining up with TRBD1. CDR1 DFQATT and CDR2 SNEGSKA come from the germline V gene (reference sequence). The CDR3 totals 12 residues. Germline trimming cut 3 bases from V and 16 bases from J; bases unmatched to any gene: 9. The CDR3 here is CSASPTTGGGFF. DNA for the CDR3: TGCAGTGCTAGCCCCACGACAGGGGGCGGATTCTTC.

The rearrangement uses TRBV24-1 and TRBJ1-1; TRBD1 might be the D (5 bases). The CDR3 consists of 12 residues. V dropped 6 bases and J dropped 5 bases, with 9 bases sitting between them. CDR1 is KGHDR, CDR2 SFDVKD, per germline. CDR3 residues: CATSLQGTEAFF. The CDR3 nucleotides are TGTGCCACCAGTCTCCAGGGAACTGAAGCTTTCTTT.

The chain recombines TRBV29-1 with TRBJ1-5, with D perhaps matching TRBD1 (5 bases). CDR1 and CDR2 from the germline V gene are SQVTM and ANQGSEA. The V end lost 1 base, the J end lost 2 bases, and 9 bases lay between the germline ends. This CDR3 comprises 14 residues. CDR3 in amino acids: CSVEGGGGNQPQHF. The CDR3 nucleotides are TGCAGCGTTGAAGGGGGCGGTGGCAATCAGCCCCAGCATTTT.

V is TRBV5-1 and J is TRBJ2-7, with 7 bases matching TRBD1. This CDR3 contains 11 residues. J gave up 10 bases and V 4 bases, and 5 bases lay outside the gene matches. Germline CDR1 reads SGHRS; CDR2 reads YFSETQ. CDR3 bases: TGCGCCAGCAGCCCAGGACAGGTACAGTACTTC. This sequence encodes CASSPGQVQYF.

This clonotype was recorded a few times. The chain carries TRBV7-6 and TRBJ2-5; no clear D gene. From germline, CDR1 is SGHVS and CDR2 FNYEAQ. V shed 1 base and J shed 2 bases, with 17 bases lying between them. The CDR3 covers 17 residues. Written as DNA, the CDR3 is TGTGCCAGCAGCTTAGTAACAGACCCGTTCTCACAAGAGACCCAGTACTTC. Translated, it gives CASSLVTDPFSQETQYF.